This T cell receptor (beta chain) was profiled in a study of post-analysis software for immune sequencing data. Of note for this clonotype: As yet, its antigen is unknown.

General study results and limits: A handful of TRBV segments were significantly more frequent in patients than in controls. TRBV5-6, TRBV5-1 and TRBV20-1 were among these segments.

The library was made from cDNA and included unique molecular identifiers. TCRdb re-called the PCR reads through MiXCR, storing one row per CDR3 protein. This sample has around 700,000 distinct CDR3 sequences, with around 60% found just once. Trimming cost V 6 bases and J 0 bases, with 8 bases left between them. This CDR3 contains 13 residues. CDR1 and CDR2 from the germline V gene are MRHNA and SNTAGT. The V gene is TRBV6-4, the J gene TRBJ1-1; D is ambiguous. The clonotype comes from a girl aged 2 to 9 with multiple sclerosis. The sequenced sample consisted of blood. The CDR3 nucleotides read TGTGCCAGCAGCGTCTATATGAACACTGAAGCTTTCTTT. This encodes CASSVYMNTEAFF.